Described below is a single T cell receptor (beta chain) sequence and its context. Its cognate antigen is unknown. This sample was included in a study of Ad26.COV2.S vaccination and SARS-CoV-2 variants. Study summary: Ad26.COV2.S was injected intramuscularly once or twice, 56 days apart.

Documented treatment: some 19 received Ad26.COV2.S at low or high dose, single or two shots; several received placebo; per-sample allocation not given. Samples analyzed were those drawn on day 63 after the first vaccine or placebo injection. Spike of the Wuhan-strain SARS-CoV-2 was expressed by an Ad26 vector, which formed the vaccine. Study conclusions and caveats: The study found higher spike-specific TCR breadth in vaccine than placebo recipients.

Using immunoSEQ multiplex PCR, the repertoire was profiled, and TCRdb retains in-frame clones only, with some absent. Of about 320,000 clones in the sample, 70% to 90% were seen once. V was shortened by 0 bases and J by 3 bases, with 6 bases between the two germline ends. The CDR3 spans 13 residues. From germline, CDR1 is SGDLS and CDR2 YYNGEE. The sample was peripheral blood, taken in a trial of Ad26.COV2.S vaccine versus placebo. The V gene is TRBV9, the J gene TRBJ1-2; no definite D call. This TCR derives from a person aged 18 to 59 who received the Ad26.COV2.S COVID-19 vaccine or a placebo. Here the CDR3 reads CASSVVLDYGYTF. CDR3 bases: TGTGCCAGCAGCGTAGTCCTAGACTATGGCTACACCTTC.